This TCR beta chain is drawn from a study of Ad26.COV2.S vaccination and SARS-CoV-2 variants. Study-level points and caveats: There was reportedly substantial breadth in spike-specific CD8+ and CD4+ T cell responses after vaccination. Individuals receiving vaccine had higher spike-specific TCR breadth than placebo recipients did.

Sequencing used immunoSEQ multiplex PCR; TCRdb keeps in-frame clones, though not all of them. The data hold 200,000 to 300,000 clones, with roughly 88% observed a single time. Treatment described: some 20 received Ad26.COV2.S at low or high dose, single or two shots; about 5 received placebo; per-sample allocation not given. Collection of the samples took place on day 63 after the first injection of vaccine or placebo. At a Boston site, the person donating was an adult of 18-55 years. Its platform was an Ad26 vector, and its expressed antigen was Wuhan-strain SARS-CoV-2 spike. Trimming removed 0 bases at V and 2 bases at J, with 13 bases between. The length of the CDR3 is 17 residues. In germline, CDR1 is ENHRY, CDR2 SYGVKD. This clone was detected a few times. Its antigen is unidentified.

This receptor was identified in a person between 18 and 65 years old who received the Ad26.COV2.S COVID-19 vaccine or a placebo. Here the sequenced sample was peripheral blood, taken in a trial of Ad26.COV2.S vaccine versus placebo. This chain uses TRBV10-3 with TRBJ2-2; D unresolved. CDR3 sequence (DNA): TGTGCCATCAGTGAGTCGTTGGGTGGGGTAAACACCGGGGAGCTGTTTTTT. This codes for CAISESLGGVNTGELFF.